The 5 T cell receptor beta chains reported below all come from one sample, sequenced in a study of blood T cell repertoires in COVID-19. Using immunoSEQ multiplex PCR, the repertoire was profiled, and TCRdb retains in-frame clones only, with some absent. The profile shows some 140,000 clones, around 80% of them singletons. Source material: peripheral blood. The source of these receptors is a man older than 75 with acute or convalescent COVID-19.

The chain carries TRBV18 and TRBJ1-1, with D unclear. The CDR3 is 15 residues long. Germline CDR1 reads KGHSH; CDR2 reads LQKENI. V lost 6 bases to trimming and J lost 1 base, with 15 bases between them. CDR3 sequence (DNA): TGTGCCAGCTCCCTTTCCCGACTCCCGAACACTGAAGCTTTCTTT. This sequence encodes CASSLSRLPNTEAFF.

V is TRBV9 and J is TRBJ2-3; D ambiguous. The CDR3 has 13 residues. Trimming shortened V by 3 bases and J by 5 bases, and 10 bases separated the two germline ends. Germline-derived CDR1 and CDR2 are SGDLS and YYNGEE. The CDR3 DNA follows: TGTGCCAGCAGCGCCAGTGAAGTAGATACGCAGTATTTT. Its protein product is CASSASEVDTQYF.

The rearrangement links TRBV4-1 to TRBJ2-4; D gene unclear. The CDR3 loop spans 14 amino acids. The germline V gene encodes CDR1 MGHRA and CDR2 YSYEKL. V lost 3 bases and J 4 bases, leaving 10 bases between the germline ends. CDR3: CASSHTPGKNIQYF. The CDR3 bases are TGCGCCAGCAGCCATACCCCCGGGAAAAACATTCAGTACTTC.

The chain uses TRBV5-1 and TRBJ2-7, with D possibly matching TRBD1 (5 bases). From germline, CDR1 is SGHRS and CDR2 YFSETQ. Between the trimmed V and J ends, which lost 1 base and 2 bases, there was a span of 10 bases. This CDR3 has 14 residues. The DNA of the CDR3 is TGCGCCAGCAGCTTGTCCAGGGCAGCCTACGAGCAGTACTTC. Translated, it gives CASSLSRAAYEQYF.

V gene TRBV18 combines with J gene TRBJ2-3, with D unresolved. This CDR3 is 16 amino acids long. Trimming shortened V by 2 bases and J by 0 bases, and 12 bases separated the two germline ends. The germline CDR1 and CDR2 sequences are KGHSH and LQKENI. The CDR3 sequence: CASSPYLMRSTDTQYF. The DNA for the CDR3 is TGTGCCAGCTCACCATATCTGATGCGGAGCACAGATACGCAGTATTTT.